A selection of T cell receptor beta chains follows, all from one sample in a study of cytotoxic CD8 clonotypes in ibrutinib-treated CLL. The repertoire was sequenced with immunoSEQ multiplex PCR; TCRdb's copy has only in-frame clones and lacks some. The table lists 330,000 or so clones, 67% of them singletons. Sequencing was performed on PBMCs, taken after 36 months of ibrutinib treatment. These receptors all stem from a human donor with chronic lymphocytic leukemia. Each CDR3 is given with its conserved first and last residue. The D gene is left open where the match is weak. Not all rows give a size; the values are once, few, many and, for expanded clones, a class.

cdr3_length: 14; j_call: TRBJ2-1; clone_size: NA; v_call: TRBV19; d_call: TRBD2; cdr3_nt: TGTGCCAGTAGTATAAACGAACTAGCGGGGGAGCAGTTCTTC; cdr3_aa: CASSINELAGEQFF
cdr3_length: 16; j_call: TRBJ1-1; clone_size: NA; v_call: TRBV29-1; d_call: TRBD1; cdr3_nt: TGCAGCGTCGGGACCGGGACAGGGATAGGGAACACTGAAGCTTTCTTT; cdr3_aa: CSVGTGTGIGNTEAFF
cdr3_length: 13; j_call: TRBJ1-5; clone_size: NA; v_call: TRBV11-2; d_call: NA; cdr3_nt: TGTGCCAGCAGCTTAGGCCTACGACAGCCCCAGCATTTT; cdr3_aa: CASSLGLRQPQHF
cdr3_length: 14; j_call: TRBJ2-3; clone_size: NA; v_call: TRBV7-9; d_call: NA; cdr3_nt: TGTGCCAGCAGCTTTCCAGTAGCCACAGATACGCAGTATTTT; cdr3_aa: CASSFPVATDTQYF
cdr3_length: 13; j_call: TRBJ2-7; clone_size: NA; v_call: TRBV4-1; d_call: NA; cdr3_nt: TGCGCCAGCAGCCAAGAAGGAGGATACGAGCAGTACTTC; cdr3_aa: CASSQEGGYEQYF
cdr3_length: 13; j_call: TRBJ2-7; clone_size: NA; v_call: TRBV7-6; d_call: TRBD1; cdr3_nt: TGTGCCAGCAGCCCAGGACAGGCGACCGAGCAGTACTTC; cdr3_aa: CASSPGQATEQYF
cdr3_length: 18; j_call: TRBJ2-6; clone_size: few; v_call: TRBV10-3; d_call: TRBD1; cdr3_nt: TGTGCCATCAGCCTAAGACAGGGCGGAACCTCTGGGGCCAACGTCCTGACTTTC; cdr3_aa: CAISLRQGGTSGANVLTF
cdr3_length: 11; j_call: TRBJ2-2; clone_size: NA; v_call: TRBV2; d_call: NA; cdr3_nt: TGTGCCAGCAGATCCCCCGGGGAGCTGTTTTTT; cdr3_aa: CASRSPGELFF
cdr3_length: 13; j_call: TRBJ2-7; clone_size: few; v_call: TRBV18; d_call: TRBD2; cdr3_nt: TGTGCCAGCTCACCACCACTAGCGTTCGAGCAGTACTTC; cdr3_aa: CASSPPLAFEQYF
cdr3_length: 16; j_call: TRBJ2-3; clone_size: NA; v_call: TRBV5-1; d_call: TRBD2; cdr3_nt: TGCGCCAGCAGCACCGGGAGCGGGGGGGCCACAGATACGCAGTATTTT; cdr3_aa: CASSTGSGGATDTQYF
cdr3_length: 13; j_call: TRBJ2-5; clone_size: NA; v_call: TRBV5-4; d_call: NA; cdr3_nt: TGTGCCAGCAGCTCCCCGGGAAGGCAGACCCAGTACTTC; cdr3_aa: CASSSPGRQTQYF
cdr3_length: 12; j_call: TRBJ2-1; clone_size: NA; v_call: TRBV6-6; d_call: NA; cdr3_nt: TGTGCCAGCAGTTACTGGGGGAATGAGCAGTTCTTC; cdr3_aa: CASSYWGNEQFF
cdr3_length: 15; j_call: TRBJ1-2; clone_size: NA; v_call: TRBV11-2; d_call: TRBD1; cdr3_nt: TGTGCCAGCAGCCACCCCGGACAGGGAAGGGACGGCTACACCTTC; cdr3_aa: CASSHPGQGRDGYTF
cdr3_length: 15; j_call: TRBJ2-7; clone_size: NA; v_call: TRBV18; d_call: TRBD2; cdr3_nt: TGTGCCAGCTCACCTCAGGGACTAGCGGGAGTCGAGCAGTACTTC; cdr3_aa: CASSPQGLAGVEQYF
cdr3_length: 14; j_call: TRBJ2-7; clone_size: NA; v_call: TRBV4-1; d_call: TRBD1; cdr3_nt: TGCGCCAGCAGCCGCGGACAGGGATCCTACGAGCAGTACTTC; cdr3_aa: CASSRGQGSYEQYF
cdr3_length: 13; j_call: TRBJ1-1; clone_size: few; v_call: TRBV28; d_call: NA; cdr3_nt: TGTGCCAGCAGCCGCCTAATGAACACTGAAGCTTTCTTT; cdr3_aa: CASSRLMNTEAFF
cdr3_length: 15; j_call: TRBJ2-7; clone_size: NA; v_call: TRBV6-6; d_call: TRBD2; cdr3_nt: TGTGCCAGCAGTTACTCGGGACTAGCAGAATACGAGCAGTACTTC; cdr3_aa: CASSYSGLAEYEQYF
cdr3_length: 13; j_call: TRBJ1-5; clone_size: few; v_call: TRBV9; d_call: NA; cdr3_nt: TGTGCCAGCAGCGTAGATGGCAATCAGCCCCAGCATTTT; cdr3_aa: CASSVDGNQPQHF
cdr3_length: 17; j_call: TRBJ1-4; clone_size: once; v_call: TRBV4-2; d_call: TRBD1; cdr3_nt: TGTGCCAGCAGCCGACATCCGGGACAGGCAACTAATGAAAAACTGTTTTTT; cdr3_aa: CASSRHPGQATNEKLFF
cdr3_length: 15; j_call: TRBJ2-6; clone_size: NA; v_call: TRBV5-1; d_call: NA; cdr3_nt: TGCGCCAGCAGCTCGGCCATCTCTGGGGCCAACGTCCTGACTTTC; cdr3_aa: CASSSAISGANVLTF
cdr3_length: 13; j_call: TRBJ2-2; clone_size: few; v_call: TRBV19; d_call: NA; cdr3_nt: TGTGCCAGTAGTCGAAAAAACACCGGGGAGCTGTTTTTT; cdr3_aa: CASSRKNTGELFF
cdr3_length: 15; j_call: TRBJ1-1; clone_size: NA; v_call: TRBV7-2; d_call: NA; cdr3_nt: TGTGCCAGCAGCTTAGCTCACGTGGGGTACACTGAAGCTTTCTTT; cdr3_aa: CASSLAHVGYTEAFF
cdr3_length: 16; j_call: TRBJ2-1; clone_size: NA; v_call: TRBV29-1; d_call: TRBD2; cdr3_nt: TGCAGCGTCGGGAGGACTAGCGGGGATATCTACAATGAGCAGTTCTTC; cdr3_aa: CSVGRTSGDIYNEQFF
cdr3_length: 16; j_call: TRBJ2-1; clone_size: NA; v_call: TRBV7-9; d_call: NA; cdr3_nt: TGTGCCAGCAGCTTCGCTGGACTGAGATTGAACAATGAGCAGTTCTTC; cdr3_aa: CASSFAGLRLNNEQFF
cdr3_length: 14; j_call: TRBJ1-1; clone_size: NA; v_call: TRBV18; d_call: TRBD1; cdr3_nt: TGTGCCAGCTCACTAGAAGGACAGGACACTGAAGCTTTCTTT; cdr3_aa: CASSLEGQDTEAFF
cdr3_length: 16; j_call: TRBJ2-1; clone_size: NA; v_call: TRBV27; d_call: NA; cdr3_nt: TGTGCCAGCAGTTTACCCTTGGCGGGAACGTACAATGAGCAGTTCTTC; cdr3_aa: CASSLPLAGTYNEQFF
cdr3_length: 12; j_call: TRBJ2-7; clone_size: NA; v_call: TRBV2; d_call: TRBD1; cdr3_nt: TGTGCCAGCAGTCTGACAGGGTACGAGCAGTACTTC; cdr3_aa: CASSLTGYEQYF
cdr3_length: 13; j_call: TRBJ2-7; clone_size: NA; v_call: TRBV29-1; d_call: TRBD1; cdr3_nt: TGCAGCGCAGAGGGACAGCGTCGCTACGAGCAGTACTTC; cdr3_aa: CSAEGQRRYEQYF
cdr3_length: 13; j_call: TRBJ2-3; clone_size: few; v_call: TRBV9; d_call: NA; cdr3_nt: TGTGCCAGCAGCGTAGGGTGGAGAGATACGCAGTATTTT; cdr3_aa: CASSVGWRDTQYF
cdr3_length: 16; j_call: TRBJ2-2; clone_size: NA; v_call: TRBV11-3; d_call: TRBD1; cdr3_nt: TGTGCCAGCAGCTTATTCTGGACAGGGCAAACCGGGGAGCTGTTTTTT; cdr3_aa: CASSLFWTGQTGELFF
cdr3_length: 14; j_call: TRBJ2-7; clone_size: NA; v_call: TRBV21-1; d_call: NA; cdr3_nt: TGTGCCAGCAGCAAAAGTCCCGCCACCTACGAGCAGTACTTC; cdr3_aa: CASSKSPATYEQYF
cdr3_length: 16; j_call: TRBJ2-7; clone_size: NA; v_call: TRBV25-1; d_call: TRBD1; cdr3_nt: TGTGCCAGCCTCCCCCGGACAGGGGAATCGTTCTACGAGCAGTACTTC; cdr3_aa: CASLPRTGESFYEQYF
cdr3_length: 17; j_call: TRBJ2-5; clone_size: NA; v_call: TRBV5-8; d_call: NA; cdr3_nt: TGTGCCAGCAGCTTTCTGCGTGCCGGGGGAGCCCAAGAGACCCAGTACTTC; cdr3_aa: CASSFLRAGGAQETQYF
cdr3_length: 13; j_call: TRBJ2-5; clone_size: NA; v_call: TRBV7-3; d_call: NA; cdr3_nt: TGTGCCAGCAGCTTTGGGGGCGATGAGACCCAGTACTTC; cdr3_aa: CASSFGGDETQYF
cdr3_length: 13; j_call: TRBJ2-2; clone_size: NA; v_call: TRBV7-3; d_call: NA; cdr3_nt: TGTGCCAGCAGCCCAAAGGCCACCGGGGAGCTGTTTTTT; cdr3_aa: CASSPKATGELFF
cdr3_length: 15; j_call: TRBJ1-4; clone_size: NA; v_call: TRBV4-2; d_call: NA; cdr3_nt: TGTGCCAGCAGCCAAGATGGGCAGGGAGGTGAAAAACTGTTTTTT; cdr3_aa: CASSQDGQGGEKLFF
cdr3_length: 15; j_call: TRBJ1-2; clone_size: NA; v_call: TRBV27; d_call: NA; cdr3_nt: TGTGCCAGCAGGGCGCAGGGGATTAAGTACTATGGCTACACCTTC; cdr3_aa: CASRAQGIKYYGYTF
cdr3_length: 13; j_call: TRBJ2-7; clone_size: NA; v_call: TRBV5-6; d_call: TRBD2; cdr3_nt: TGTGCCAGCAGCTTGGGAGCGGGGTACGAGCAGTACTTC; cdr3_aa: CASSLGAGYEQYF
cdr3_length: 13; j_call: TRBJ2-7; clone_size: once; v_call: TRBV15; d_call: TRBD1; cdr3_nt: TGTGCCACCAGCAAGGACAGGGGCTACGAGCAGTACTTC; cdr3_aa: CATSKDRGYEQYF
cdr3_length: 16; j_call: TRBJ2-1; clone_size: NA; v_call: TRBV5-1; d_call: TRBD1; cdr3_nt: TGCGCCAGCAGCTTGGGGGGACAGAGGTTTTACAATGAGCAGTTCTTC; cdr3_aa: CASSLGGQRFYNEQFF
cdr3_length: 16; j_call: TRBJ2-3; clone_size: NA; v_call: TRBV15; d_call: TRBD2; cdr3_nt: TGTGCCACCAGCAGTAAAACCGGGGGGGGCACAGATACGCAGTATTTT; cdr3_aa: CATSSKTGGGTDTQYF
cdr3_length: 17; j_call: TRBJ2-2; clone_size: NA; v_call: TRBV4-1; d_call: NA; cdr3_nt: TGCGCCAGCAGCCATTTCCGGCTGGGACAGAACACCGGGGAGCTGTTTTTT; cdr3_aa: CASSHFRLGQNTGELFF
cdr3_length: 13; j_call: TRBJ2-1; clone_size: once; v_call: TRBV7-2; d_call: NA; cdr3_nt: TGTGCCAGCAGCTTATACGGTCCTAATAGGGAGTTCTTC; cdr3_aa: CASSLYGPNREFF
cdr3_length: 16; j_call: TRBJ1-1; clone_size: NA; v_call: TRBV27; d_call: TRBD1; cdr3_nt: TGTGCCAGCAGTAGCCCTCAGGGGGCGTGGAAGACTGAAGCTTTCTTT; cdr3_aa: CASSSPQGAWKTEAFF
cdr3_length: 17; j_call: TRBJ1-3; clone_size: NA; v_call: TRBV9; d_call: NA; cdr3_nt: TGTGCCAGCAGCGTATGGAGTGGGGATTTCTCTGGAAACACCATATATTTT; cdr3_aa: CASSVWSGDFSGNTIYF
cdr3_length: 15; j_call: TRBJ2-3; clone_size: NA; v_call: TRBV18; d_call: NA; cdr3_nt: TGTGCCAGCTCACCTCGACAGGGAGGTACAGATACGCAGTATTTT; cdr3_aa: CASSPRQGGTDTQYF
cdr3_length: 16; j_call: TRBJ2-5; clone_size: NA; v_call: TRBV11-2; d_call: NA; cdr3_nt: TGTGCCAGCAGCCCAAGAGTCACAGGAGCCCAAGAGACCCAGTACTTC; cdr3_aa: CASSPRVTGAQETQYF
cdr3_length: 12; j_call: TRBJ2-5; clone_size: NA; v_call: TRBV28; d_call: NA; cdr3_nt: TGTGCCAGCAGTTCTGGCGGGGAGACCCAGTACTTC; cdr3_aa: CASSSGGETQYF
cdr3_length: 13; j_call: TRBJ1-1; clone_size: few; v_call: TRBV28; d_call: NA; cdr3_nt: TGTGCCAGCAGTTTGCCCGGGTTTGCTGAAGCTTTCTTT; cdr3_aa: CASSLPGFAEAFF
cdr3_length: 14; j_call: TRBJ1-5; clone_size: few; v_call: TRBV6-1; d_call: NA; cdr3_nt: TGTGCCAGCGTCGACCCGAATAGCAATCAGCCCCAGCATTTT; cdr3_aa: CASVDPNSNQPQHF
cdr3_length: 15; j_call: TRBJ1-1; clone_size: NA; v_call: TRBV2; d_call: NA; cdr3_nt: TGTGCCAGCAAGGCGGGGGGGAAACCGAACACTGAAGCTTTCTTT; cdr3_aa: CASKAGGKPNTEAFF
cdr3_length: 14; j_call: TRBJ2-1; clone_size: NA; v_call: TRBV5-1; d_call: TRBD1; cdr3_nt: TGCGCCAGCAGCGGCGGGACAGGGGGGTATGAGCAGTTCTTC; cdr3_aa: CASSGGTGGYEQFF
cdr3_length: 15; j_call: TRBJ1-3; clone_size: NA; v_call: TRBV5-1; d_call: NA; cdr3_nt: TGCGCCAGCAGCTTTTCGGGCCCCACTGGAAACACCATATATTTT; cdr3_aa: CASSFSGPTGNTIYF
cdr3_length: 17; j_call: TRBJ2-5; clone_size: NA; v_call: TRBV7-9; d_call: NA; cdr3_nt: TGTGCCAGCAGCTTAGCGCCGTCAGGGGTGATGGGAGAGACCCAGTACTTC; cdr3_aa: CASSLAPSGVMGETQYF
cdr3_length: 16; j_call: TRBJ1-2; clone_size: few; v_call: TRBV5-1; d_call: TRBD1; cdr3_nt: TGCGCCAGCAGCGACGGGACAGGAATAACTAACTATGGCTACACCTTC; cdr3_aa: CASSDGTGITNYGYTF